This TCR beta chain was captured in a study of blood T cell repertoires in COVID-19. Across the study: Both acute and convalescent COVID-19 samples were obtained from the United States, Italy and Spain.

The germline V gene encodes CDR1 SNHLY and CDR2 FYNNEI. The CDR3 contains 14 residues. V lost 6 bases and J lost 11, with 22 bases in between. Only in-frame clones appear in the TCRdb table, and some are missing; sequencing was by immunoSEQ multiplex PCR. The sample carries 100,000 or so clones, approximately 83% recorded once. The chain recombines TRBV2 with TRBJ1-2; D is unclear. The source of this sequence is a man aged 50 to 60 with acute or convalescent COVID-19. Sequencing input: peripheral blood. The CDR3 DNA follows: TGTGCCAGCAGCGTCCTTCAGGAGGAGGGTTGGTACACCTTC. Residues: CASSVLQEEGWYTF.